These T cell receptor beta chains were read from a single sample in a study of CD8 T cells in ankylosing spondylitis. TCRdb called the 5' RACE reads again in MiXCR, with one record for every CDR3 protein. Among some 85,000 distinct CDR3 sequences listed, approximately 8.9% were seen once. Material: blood, either unsorted or a sorted T cell fraction (not recorded which). The receptors here all came from a male donor with ankylosing spondylitis. Each CDR3 is given with its conserved first and last residue. Each record gives: V gene, J gene, D gene, clone size, CDR3 DNA, CDR3 protein. The D gene is left open where the match is weak. A clone size is listed for some rows: how often the clone was seen (once, few, many), or a class if it is expanded.

V: TRBV11-2
J: TRBJ2-3
D: TRBD1
size: many
DNA: TGTGCCAGCAGCTTATCACCGGGACAGGGGTTGGATACGCAGTATTTT
CDR3: CASSLSPGQGLDTQYF

V: TRBV28
J: TRBJ2-7
D: NA
size: many
DNA: TGTGCCAGCGTCGGACTGTCCTACGAGCAGTACTTC
CDR3: CASVGLSYEQYF

V: TRBV5-1
J: TRBJ2-1
D: TRBD1
size: few
DNA: TGCGCCAGCAGCTTGACAGGGGACGCTTCGTTCGATGAGCAGTTCTTC
CDR3: CASSLTGDASFDEQFF

V: TRBV13
J: TRBJ2-7
D: NA
size: few
DNA: TGTGCCAGCAGCTTAGGGGGGGCTCACGAGCAGTACTTC
CDR3: CASSLGGAHEQYF

V: TRBV10-1
J: TRBJ2-7
D: NA
size: NA
DNA: TGCGCCAGCAGTGAATTGAGCACCGCCACCTACGAGCAGTACTTC
CDR3: CASSELSTATYEQYF

V: TRBV12-3/TRBV12-4
J: TRBJ2-2
D: TRBD1
size: NA
DNA: TGTGCCAGCAGTTCAGGGGGCGCGGCCACCGGGGAGCTGTTTTTT
CDR3: CASSSGGAATGELFF

V: TRBV6-2/TRBV6-3
J: TRBJ2-1
D: TRBD2
size: many
DNA: TGTGCCAGCAGTTACTTCCAGGGACCCGGGACTAGCGGGAGGGCCCGACATGAGCAGTTCTTC
CDR3: CASSYFQGPGTSGRARHEQFF

V: TRBV3-1
J: TRBJ1-2
D: NA
size: NA
DNA: TGTGCCAGCAGCCAAGCCATGGCGGGGGGGTCCTATGGCTACACCTTC
CDR3: CASSQAMAGGSYGYTF

V: TRBV5-1
J: TRBJ1-4
D: NA
size: NA
DNA: TGCGCCAGCAGCCCGTCCGACATTTATGAAAAACTGTTTTTT
CDR3: CASSPSDIYEKLFF

V: TRBV30
J: TRBJ1-2
D: NA
size: NA
DNA: TGTGCCTGGAGTGAATGGGGGCCAAACTATGGCTACACCTTC
CDR3: CAWSEWGPNYGYTF

V: TRBV18
J: TRBJ1-1
D: NA
size: NA
DNA: TGTGCCAGCTCACCACCGTTGGCCAGAATGAACACTGAAGCTTTCTTT
CDR3: CASSPPLARMNTEAFF

V: TRBV3-1
J: TRBJ2-7
D: NA
size: NA
DNA: TGTGCCAGCAGCCAAGAGATACGGCACGAGCAGTACTTC
CDR3: CASSQEIRHEQYF

V: TRBV3-1
J: TRBJ2-1
D: TRBD2
size: NA
DNA: TGTGCCAGCAGCCAAAGGACTAGCGGGAGATCTGAGCAGTTCTTC
CDR3: CASSQRTSGRSEQFF

V: TRBV5-1
J: TRBJ2-6
D: NA
size: NA
DNA: TGCGCCAGCAGCCTCGACAGGTTCGGGGCCAACGTCCTGACTTTC
CDR3: CASSLDRFGANVLTF

V: TRBV5-1
J: TRBJ1-1
D: NA
size: few
DNA: TGCGCCAGCAGCTTGAGACCTGGGAGGGCTTTGAACACTGAAGCTTTCTTT
CDR3: CASSLRPGRALNTEAFF